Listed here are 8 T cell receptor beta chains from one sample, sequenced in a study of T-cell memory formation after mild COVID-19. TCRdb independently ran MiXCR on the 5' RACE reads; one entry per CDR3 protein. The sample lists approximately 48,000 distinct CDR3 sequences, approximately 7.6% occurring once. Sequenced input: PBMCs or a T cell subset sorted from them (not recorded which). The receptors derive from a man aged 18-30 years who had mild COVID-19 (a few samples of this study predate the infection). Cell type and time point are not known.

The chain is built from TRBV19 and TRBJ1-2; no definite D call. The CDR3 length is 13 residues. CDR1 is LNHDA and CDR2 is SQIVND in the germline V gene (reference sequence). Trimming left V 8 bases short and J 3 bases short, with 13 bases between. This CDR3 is CASSRGVYYGYTF. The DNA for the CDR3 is TGTGCCAGTTCTCGGGGAGTTTACTATGGCTACACCTTC.

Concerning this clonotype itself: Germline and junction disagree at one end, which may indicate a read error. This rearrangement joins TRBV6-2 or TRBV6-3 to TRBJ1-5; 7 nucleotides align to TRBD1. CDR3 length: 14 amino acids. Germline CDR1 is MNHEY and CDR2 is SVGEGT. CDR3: CASSYWDSSQPQHF. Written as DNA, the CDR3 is TGTGCCAGCAGTTACTGGGACAGCAGTCAGCCCCAGCATTTT.

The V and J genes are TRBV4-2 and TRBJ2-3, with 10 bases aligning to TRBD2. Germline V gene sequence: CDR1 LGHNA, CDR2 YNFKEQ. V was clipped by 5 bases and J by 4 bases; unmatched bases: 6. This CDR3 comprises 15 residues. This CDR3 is CASSGSAGGPDTQYF. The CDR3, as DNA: TGTGCCAGCAGCGGATCAGCGGGGGGGCCAGATACGCAGTATTTT.

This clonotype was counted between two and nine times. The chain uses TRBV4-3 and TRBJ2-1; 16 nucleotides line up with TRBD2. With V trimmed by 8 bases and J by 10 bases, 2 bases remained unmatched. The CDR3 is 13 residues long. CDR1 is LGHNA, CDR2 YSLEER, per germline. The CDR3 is CASGTSGGAEQFF. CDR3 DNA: TGCGCCAGCGGGACTAGCGGGGGGGCGGAGCAGTTCTTC.

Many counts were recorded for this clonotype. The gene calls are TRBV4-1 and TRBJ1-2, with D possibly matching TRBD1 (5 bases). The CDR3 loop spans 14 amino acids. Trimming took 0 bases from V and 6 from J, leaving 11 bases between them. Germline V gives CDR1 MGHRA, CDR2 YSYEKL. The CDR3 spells CASSQDRGFNGYTF. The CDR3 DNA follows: TGCGCCAGCAGCCAAGACCGGGGGTTCAATGGCTACACCTTC.

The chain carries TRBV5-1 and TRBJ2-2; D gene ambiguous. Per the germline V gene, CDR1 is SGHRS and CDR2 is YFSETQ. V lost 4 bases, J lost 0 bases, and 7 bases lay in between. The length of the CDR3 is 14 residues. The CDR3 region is CASSPDPNTGELFF. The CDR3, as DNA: TGCGCCAGCAGCCCGGACCCGAACACCGGGGAGCTGTTTTTT.

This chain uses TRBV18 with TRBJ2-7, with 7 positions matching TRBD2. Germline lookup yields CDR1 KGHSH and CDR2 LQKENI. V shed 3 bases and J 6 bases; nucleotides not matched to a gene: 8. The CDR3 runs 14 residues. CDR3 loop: CASSPGGGYGEQYF. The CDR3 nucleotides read TGTGCCAGCTCACCGGGGGGGGGATACGGCGAGCAGTACTTC. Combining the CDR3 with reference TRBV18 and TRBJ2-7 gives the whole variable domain NAGVMQNPRHLVRRRGQEARLRCSPMKGHSHVYWYRQLPEEGLKFMVYLQKENIIDESGMPKERFSAEFPKEGPSILRIQQVVRGDSAAYFCASSPGGGYGEQYFGPGTRLTVT.

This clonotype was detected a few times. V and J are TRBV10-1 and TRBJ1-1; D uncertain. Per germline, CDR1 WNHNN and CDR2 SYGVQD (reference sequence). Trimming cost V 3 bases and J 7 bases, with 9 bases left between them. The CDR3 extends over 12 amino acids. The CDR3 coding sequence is TGCGCCAGCAGTGATAGTGCGCTTGAAGCTTTCTTT. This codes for CASSDSALEAFF.